In its sample, the clone carrying this T cell receptor beta chain was seen many times. Its antigen is still unknown. Universal primer sites and UMIs were introduced during 5'RACE template-switching synthesis of TCR cDNA. TCRdb redid the calling of the 5' RACE reads with MiXCR, one entry per CDR3 protein. The table shows 500,000 to 650,000 distinct CDR3 sequences, with roughly 17% occurring only once. The entry originates in a study of T cells after yellow fever vaccination. Findings of the study overall: The CD4 compartment and the CD8 compartment contained a small share of clonotypes in common. Compared with primary, the secondary response was weaker and peaked at day 5, not 15. Reappearance after the booster was observed for most primary-vaccination clones (about 97% CD4, about 91% CD8).

The CDR3 consists of 16 residues. Trimming left V 1 base short and J 5 bases short, with 17 bases between. The germline gives CDR1 SGHTA, CDR2 FQGNSA. The chain couples TRBV7-2 to TRBJ2-5; D gene uncertain. This material consisted of PBMCs, taken around 5 days after the first yellow fever vaccination. The source is a man younger than 35 who received the YFV17D yellow fever vaccine. CDR3 residues: CASSLEGSLNGETQYF. The CDR3 DNA reads as TGTGCCAGCAGCTTAGAGGGCTCACTCAACGGGGAGACCCAGTACTTC.